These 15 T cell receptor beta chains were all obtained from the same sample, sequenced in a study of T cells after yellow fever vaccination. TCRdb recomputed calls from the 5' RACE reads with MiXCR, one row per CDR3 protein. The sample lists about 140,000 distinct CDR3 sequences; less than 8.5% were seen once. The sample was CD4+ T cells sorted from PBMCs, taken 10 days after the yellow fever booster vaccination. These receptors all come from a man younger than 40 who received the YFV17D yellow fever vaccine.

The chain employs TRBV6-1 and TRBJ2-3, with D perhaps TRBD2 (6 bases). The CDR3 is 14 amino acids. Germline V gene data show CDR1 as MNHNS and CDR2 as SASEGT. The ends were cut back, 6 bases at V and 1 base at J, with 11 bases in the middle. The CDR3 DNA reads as TGTGCCAGCAGCCCGGGAGTCCGCACAGATACGCAGTATTTT. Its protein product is CASSPGVRTDTQYF.

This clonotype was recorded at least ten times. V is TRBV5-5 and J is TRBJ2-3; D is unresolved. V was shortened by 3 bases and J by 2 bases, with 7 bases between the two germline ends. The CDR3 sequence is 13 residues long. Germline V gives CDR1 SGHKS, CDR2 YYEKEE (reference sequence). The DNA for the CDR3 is TGTGCCAGCAGCTCCGACCCCACAGATACGCAGTATTTT. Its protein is CASSSDPTDTQYF.

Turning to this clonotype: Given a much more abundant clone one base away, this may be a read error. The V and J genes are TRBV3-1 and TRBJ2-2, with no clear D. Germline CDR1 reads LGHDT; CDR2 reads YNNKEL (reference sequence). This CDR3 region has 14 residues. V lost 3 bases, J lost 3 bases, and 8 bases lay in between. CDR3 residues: CASSQGYYTGELFF. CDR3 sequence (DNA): TGTGCCAGCAGCCAGGGGTACTACACCGGGGAGCTGTTTTTT. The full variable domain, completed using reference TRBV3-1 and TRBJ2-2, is DTAVSQTPKYLVTQMGNDKSIKCEQNLGHDTMYWYKQDSKKFLKIMFSYNNKELIINETVPNRFSPKSPDKAHLNLHINSLELGDSAVYFCASSQGYYTGELFFGEGSRLTVL.

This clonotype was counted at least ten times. The CDR3 spells CASRNFGSSDTQYF. CDR3 DNA: TGTGCCAGCAGAAATTTCGGGAGCTCAGATACGCAGTATTTT. The rearrangement joins TRBV5-5 to TRBJ2-3; weak D call: TRBD2 (6 bases). The germline CDR1 and CDR2 sequences are SGHKS and YYEKEE (reference sequence). This CDR3 region has 14 residues. Trimming cost V 5 bases and J 4 bases, with 14 bases left between them.

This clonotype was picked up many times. CDR3 DNA: TGCGCCAGCAGCTTTGGCAGTATCGGCTACACCTTC. Translation: CASSFGSIGYTF. The chain employs TRBV5-1 and TRBJ1-2; D is uncertain. The CDR3 contains 12 residues. Trimming removed 2 bases from V and 8 bases from J, with 10 bases in between. Germline-derived CDR1 and CDR2 are SGHRS and YFSETQ.

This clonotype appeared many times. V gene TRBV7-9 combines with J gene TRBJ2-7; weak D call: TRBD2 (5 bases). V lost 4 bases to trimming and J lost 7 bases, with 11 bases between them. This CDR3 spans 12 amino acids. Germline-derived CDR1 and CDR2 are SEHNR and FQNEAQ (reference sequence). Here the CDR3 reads CASSSKGSEQYF. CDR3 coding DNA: TGTGCCAGCAGCTCTAAAGGGAGTGAGCAGTACTTC.

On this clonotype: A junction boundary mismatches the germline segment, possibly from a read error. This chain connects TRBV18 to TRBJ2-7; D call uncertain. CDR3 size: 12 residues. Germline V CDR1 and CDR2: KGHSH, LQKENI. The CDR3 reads CASLPYSYEQYF. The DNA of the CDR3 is TGTGCCAGCTTACCATATTCCTACGAGCAGTACTTC.

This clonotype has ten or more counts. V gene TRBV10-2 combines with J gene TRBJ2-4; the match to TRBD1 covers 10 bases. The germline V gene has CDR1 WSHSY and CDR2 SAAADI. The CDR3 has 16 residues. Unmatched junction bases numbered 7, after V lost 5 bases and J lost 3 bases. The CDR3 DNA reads TGCGCCAGCAGTCCTACCGGGACAGGGGTCAAAAACATTCAGTACTTC. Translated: CASSPTGTGVKNIQYF.

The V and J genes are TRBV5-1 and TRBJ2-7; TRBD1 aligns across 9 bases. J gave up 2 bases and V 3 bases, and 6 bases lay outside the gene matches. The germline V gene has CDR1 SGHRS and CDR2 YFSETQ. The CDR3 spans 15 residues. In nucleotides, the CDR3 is TGCGCCAGCAGCTCAAGGACAGGGGATCCCTACGAGCAGTACTTC. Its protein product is CASSSRTGDPYEQYF.

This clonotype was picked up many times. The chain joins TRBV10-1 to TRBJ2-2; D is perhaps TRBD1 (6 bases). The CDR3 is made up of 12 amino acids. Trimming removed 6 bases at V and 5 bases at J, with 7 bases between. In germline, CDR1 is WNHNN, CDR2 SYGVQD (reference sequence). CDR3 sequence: CASRQGTGELFF. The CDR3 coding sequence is TGCGCCAGCAGGCAGGGGACCGGGGAGCTGTTTTTT.

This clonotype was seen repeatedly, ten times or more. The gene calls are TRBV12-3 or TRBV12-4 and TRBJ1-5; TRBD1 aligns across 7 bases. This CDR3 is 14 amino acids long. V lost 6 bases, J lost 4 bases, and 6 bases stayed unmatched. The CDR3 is CASRSQGSNQPQHF. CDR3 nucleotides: TGTGCCAGCAGGTCACAGGGGTCAAATCAGCCCCAGCATTTT.

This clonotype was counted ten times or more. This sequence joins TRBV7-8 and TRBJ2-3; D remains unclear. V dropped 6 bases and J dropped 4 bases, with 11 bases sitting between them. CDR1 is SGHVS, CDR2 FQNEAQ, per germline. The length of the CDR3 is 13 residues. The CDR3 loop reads CASRTRWSDTQYF. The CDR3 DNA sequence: TGTGCCAGCAGGACCAGATGGTCAGATACGCAGTATTTT.

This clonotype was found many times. CDR3 loop: CASSQEMQAEQFF. In DNA form, the CDR3 reads TGTGCCAGCAGCCAAGAGATGCAGGCTGAGCAGTTCTTC. The V gene is TRBV3-1, the J gene TRBJ2-1; D uncertain. The V and J ends lost 0 bases and 9 bases respectively, with 9 bases between them. CDR3 length: 13 amino acids. Germline values: CDR1 LGHDT, CDR2 YNNKEL (reference sequence).

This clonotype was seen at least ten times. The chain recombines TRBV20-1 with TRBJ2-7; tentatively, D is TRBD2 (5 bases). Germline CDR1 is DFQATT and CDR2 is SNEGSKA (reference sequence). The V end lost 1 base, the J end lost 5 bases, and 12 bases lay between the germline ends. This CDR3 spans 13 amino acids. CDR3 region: CSARGGLRDEQYF. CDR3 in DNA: TGCAGTGCTAGAGGTGGACTGCGCGACGAGCAGTACTTC.

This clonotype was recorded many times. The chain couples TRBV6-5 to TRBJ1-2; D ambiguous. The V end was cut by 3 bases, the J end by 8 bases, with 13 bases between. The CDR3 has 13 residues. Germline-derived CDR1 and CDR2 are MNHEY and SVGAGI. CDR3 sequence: CASSYSPQLGYTF. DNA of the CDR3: TGTGCCAGCAGTTATTCCCCACAACTGGGCTACACCTTC.